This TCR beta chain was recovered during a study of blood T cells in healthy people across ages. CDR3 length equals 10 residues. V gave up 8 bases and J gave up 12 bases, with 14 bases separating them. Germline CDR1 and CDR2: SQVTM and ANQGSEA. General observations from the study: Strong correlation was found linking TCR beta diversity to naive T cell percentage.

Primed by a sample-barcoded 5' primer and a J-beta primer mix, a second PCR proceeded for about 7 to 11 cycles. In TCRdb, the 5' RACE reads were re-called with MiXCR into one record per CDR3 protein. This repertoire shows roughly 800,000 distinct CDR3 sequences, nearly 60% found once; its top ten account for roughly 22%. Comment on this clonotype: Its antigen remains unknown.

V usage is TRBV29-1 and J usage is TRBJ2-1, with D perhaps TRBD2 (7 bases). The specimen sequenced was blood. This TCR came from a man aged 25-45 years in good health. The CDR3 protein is CSSLGGGQFF. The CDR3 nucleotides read TGCAGCTCTTTAGGGGGGGGGCAGTTCTTC.